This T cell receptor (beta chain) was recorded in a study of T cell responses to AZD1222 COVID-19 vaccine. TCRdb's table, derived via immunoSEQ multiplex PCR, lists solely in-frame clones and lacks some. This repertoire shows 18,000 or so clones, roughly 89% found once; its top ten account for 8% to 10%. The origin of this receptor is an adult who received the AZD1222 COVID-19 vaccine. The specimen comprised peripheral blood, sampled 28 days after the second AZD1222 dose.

The CDR3 DNA follows: TGTGCCAGCAGCTCACTAAGGGTCTCCAGGGTCCAAAACTATGGCTACACCTTC. This sequence encodes CASSSLRVSRVQNYGYTF. V gene TRBV11-2 combines with J gene TRBJ1-2; a possible D gene is TRBD1 (5 bases). The CDR3 is 18 amino acids. CDR1 SGHAT and CDR2 FQNNGV come from the germline V gene. V lost 4 bases to trimming and J lost 2 bases, with 23 bases between them.